The clone carrying this T cell receptor (beta chain) appeared a single time. What it recognizes is unknown. The record originates from a study of T cells in localized non-small cell lung cancer. Here immunoSEQ multiplex PCR was the method, and the copy in TCRdb shows in-frame clones only, minus some. This table holds approximately 28,000 clones, 88% found once. Study results and limitations: Those with higher blood T cell density had longer overall survival. Median around 60 top-100 tumor clones were shared with paired adjacent lung. Heterogeneity is still possible, as just one tumor region was sequenced. Clonality of T cells reached its maximum in uninvolved adjacent lung, surpassing tumor.

This specimen was peripheral blood mononuclear cells, taken before any cancer treatment. The receptor was isolated from a woman aged 35 to 75 with stage III lung adenocarcinoma.

CDR3 loop: CASSYPGAHEQYF. Written as DNA, the CDR3 is TGTGCCAGCAGTTACCCGGGAGCCCACGAGCAGTACTTC. This chain connects TRBV6-6 to TRBJ2-7, with D possibly matching TRBD2 (6 bases). Germline CDR1 MNHNY, CDR2 SVGAGI (reference sequence). V lost 2 bases to trimming and J lost 5 bases, with 10 bases between them. The CDR3 extends over 13 amino acids.